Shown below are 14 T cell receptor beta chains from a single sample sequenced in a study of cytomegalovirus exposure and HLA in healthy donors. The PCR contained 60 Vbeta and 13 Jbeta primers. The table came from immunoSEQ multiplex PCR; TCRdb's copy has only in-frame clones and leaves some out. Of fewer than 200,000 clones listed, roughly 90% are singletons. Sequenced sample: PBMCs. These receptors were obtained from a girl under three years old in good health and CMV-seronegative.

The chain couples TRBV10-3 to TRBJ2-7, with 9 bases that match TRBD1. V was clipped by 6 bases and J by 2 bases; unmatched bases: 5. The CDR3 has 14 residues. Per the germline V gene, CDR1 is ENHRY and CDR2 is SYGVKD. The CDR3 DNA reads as TGTGCCATCAGGACGGGACAGGGACCCTACGAGCAGTACTTC. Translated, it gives CAIRTGQGPYEQYF.

CDR3 sequence: CASSLLWTQETQYF. The CDR3 DNA reads TGCGCCAGCAGCTTGTTATGGACTCAAGAGACCCAGTACTTC. The chain employs TRBV5-1 and TRBJ2-5, with a possible D match to TRBD2 (5 bases). Trimming shortened V by 1 base and J by 2 bases, and 9 bases separated the two germline ends. CDR1 and CDR2 (germline): SGHRS, YFSETQ. CDR3 length: 14 amino acids. Drawing the rest from reference TRBV5-1 and TRBJ2-5, the complete variable domain is KAGVTQTPRYLIKTRGQQVTLSCSPISGHRSVSWYQQTPGQGLQFLFEYFSETQRNKGNFPGRFSGRQFSNSRSEMNVSTLELGDSALYLCASSLLWTQETQYFGPGTRLLVL.

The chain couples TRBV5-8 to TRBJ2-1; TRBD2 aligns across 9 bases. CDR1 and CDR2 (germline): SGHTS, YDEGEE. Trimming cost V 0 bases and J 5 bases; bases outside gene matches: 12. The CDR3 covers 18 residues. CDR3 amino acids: CASSLGPRAGGRNNEQFF. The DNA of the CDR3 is TGTGCCAGCAGCTTGGGGCCTCGAGCGGGGGGCCGCAACAATGAGCAGTTCTTC. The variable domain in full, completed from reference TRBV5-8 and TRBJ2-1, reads EAGVTQSPTHLIKTRGQQATLRCSPISGHTSVYWYQQALGLGLQFLLWYDEGEERNRGNFPPRFSGRQFPNYSSELNVNALELEDSALYLCASSLGPRAGGRNNEQFFGPGTRLTVL.

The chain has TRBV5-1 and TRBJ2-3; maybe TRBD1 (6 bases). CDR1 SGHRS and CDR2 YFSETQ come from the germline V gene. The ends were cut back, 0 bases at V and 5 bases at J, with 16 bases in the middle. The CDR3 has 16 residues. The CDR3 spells CASSLADGGRGDTQYF. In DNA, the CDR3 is TGCGCCAGCAGCTTGGCGGATGGGGGCAGGGGAGATACGCAGTATTTT.

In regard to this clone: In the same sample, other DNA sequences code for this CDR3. The CDR3 nucleotides are TGTGCCAGCAGCCTCTCCTACGAGCAGTACTTC. Amino acids: CASSLSYEQYF. The J gene is TRBJ2-7, the V gene TRBV7-9; D ambiguous. Per germline, CDR1 SEHNR and CDR2 FQNEAQ (reference sequence). V gave up 5 bases and J gave up 0 bases, with 2 bases separating them. This CDR3 spans 11 amino acids.

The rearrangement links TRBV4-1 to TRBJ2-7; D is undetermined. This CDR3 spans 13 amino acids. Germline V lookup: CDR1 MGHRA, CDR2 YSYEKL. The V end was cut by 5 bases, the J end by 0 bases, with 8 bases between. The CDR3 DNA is TGCGCCAGCAGCTTGGCGGCCTCCTACGAGCAGTACTTC. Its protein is CASSLAASYEQYF.

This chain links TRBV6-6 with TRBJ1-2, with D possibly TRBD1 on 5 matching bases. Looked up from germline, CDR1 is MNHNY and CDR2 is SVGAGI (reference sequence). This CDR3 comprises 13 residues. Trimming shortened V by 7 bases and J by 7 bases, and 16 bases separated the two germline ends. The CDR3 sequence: CASINSGEGGYTF. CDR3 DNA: TGTGCCAGCATTAACTCGGGGGAGGGTGGCTACACCTTC.

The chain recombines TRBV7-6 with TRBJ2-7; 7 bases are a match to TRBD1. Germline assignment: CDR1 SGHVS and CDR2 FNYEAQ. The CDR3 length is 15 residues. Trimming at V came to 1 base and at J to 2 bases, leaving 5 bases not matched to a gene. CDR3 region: CASSLESTGTYEQYF. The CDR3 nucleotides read TGTGCCAGCAGCTTAGAGTCGACAGGGACCTACGAGCAGTACTTC. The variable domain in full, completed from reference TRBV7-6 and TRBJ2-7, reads GAGVSQSPRYKVTKRGQDVALRCDPISGHVSLYWYRQALGQGPEFLTYFNYEAQQDKSGLPNDRFSAERPEGSISTLTIQRTEQRDSAMYRCASSLESTGTYEQYFGPGTRLTVT.

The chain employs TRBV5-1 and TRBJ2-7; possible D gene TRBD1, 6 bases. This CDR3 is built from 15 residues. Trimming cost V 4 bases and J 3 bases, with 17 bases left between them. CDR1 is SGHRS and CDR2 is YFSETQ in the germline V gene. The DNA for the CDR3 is TGCGCCAGCAGCCTTGGGGATCCGGACAGCTACGAGCAGTACTTC. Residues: CASSLGDPDSYEQYF.

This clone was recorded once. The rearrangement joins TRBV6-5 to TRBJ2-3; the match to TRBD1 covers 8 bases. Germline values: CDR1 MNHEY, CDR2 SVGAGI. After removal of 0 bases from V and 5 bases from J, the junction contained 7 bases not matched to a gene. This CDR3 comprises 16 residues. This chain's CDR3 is CASSYSSGGLGDTQYF. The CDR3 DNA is TGTGCCAGCAGTTACTCATCAGGGGGCTTGGGAGATACGCAGTATTTT.

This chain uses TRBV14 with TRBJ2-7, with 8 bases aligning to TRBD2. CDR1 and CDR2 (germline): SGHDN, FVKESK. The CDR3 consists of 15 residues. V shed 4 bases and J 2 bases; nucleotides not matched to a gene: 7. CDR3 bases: TGTGCCAGCAGCCGGGCGGGGGGCGCCCCCTACGAGCAGTACTTC. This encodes CASSRAGGAPYEQYF.

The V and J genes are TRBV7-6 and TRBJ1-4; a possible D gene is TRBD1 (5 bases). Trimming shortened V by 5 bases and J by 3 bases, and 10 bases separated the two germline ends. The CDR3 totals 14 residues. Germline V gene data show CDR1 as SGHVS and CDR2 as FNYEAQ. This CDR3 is CASSGGEANEKLFF. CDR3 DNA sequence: TGTGCCAGCAGCGGGGGGGAAGCTAATGAAAAACTGTTTTTT.

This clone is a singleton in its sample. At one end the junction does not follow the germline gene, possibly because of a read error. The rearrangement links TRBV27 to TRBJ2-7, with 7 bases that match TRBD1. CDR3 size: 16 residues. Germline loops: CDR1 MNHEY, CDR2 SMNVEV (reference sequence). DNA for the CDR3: TGTGCCAGCAGTCCCCTGGGGACAGCCAAAACCTACGAGCAGTGCTTC. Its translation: CASSPLGTAKTYEQCF.

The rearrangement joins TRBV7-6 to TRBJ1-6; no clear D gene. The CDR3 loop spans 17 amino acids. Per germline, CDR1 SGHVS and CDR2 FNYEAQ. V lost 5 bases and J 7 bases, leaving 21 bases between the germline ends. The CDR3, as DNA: TGTGCCAGCAGCCTCCGGAGGGCAGGCGAACTAAATTCACCCCTCCACTTT. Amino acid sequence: CASSLRRAGELNSPLHF. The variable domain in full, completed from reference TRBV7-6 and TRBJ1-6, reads GAGVSQSPRYKVTKRGQDVALRCDPISGHVSLYWYRQALGQGPEFLTYFNYEAQQDKSGLPNDRFSAERPEGSISTLTIQRTEQRDSAMYRCASSLRRAGELNSPLHFGNGTRLTVT.